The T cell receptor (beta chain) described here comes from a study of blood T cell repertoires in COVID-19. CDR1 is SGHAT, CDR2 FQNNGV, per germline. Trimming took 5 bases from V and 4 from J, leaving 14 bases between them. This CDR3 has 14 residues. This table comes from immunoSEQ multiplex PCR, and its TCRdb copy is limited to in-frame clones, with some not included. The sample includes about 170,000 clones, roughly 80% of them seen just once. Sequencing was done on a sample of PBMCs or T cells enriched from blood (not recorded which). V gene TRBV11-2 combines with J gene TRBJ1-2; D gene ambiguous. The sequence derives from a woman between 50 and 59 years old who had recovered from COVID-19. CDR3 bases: TGTGCCAGCAGCCGAAGTAGTTCCCTCTATGGCTACACCTTC. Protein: CASSRSSSLYGYTF.